This T cell receptor (beta chain) stems from a study of vaccination and CD4 T cells after COVID-19. The Oncomine TCR Beta short-read assay sequenced DNA from cultured CD4+ T cells. TCRdb called the PCR reads again in MiXCR, with one record for every CDR3 protein. This table has more than 12,000 distinct CDR3 sequences, roughly 80% appearing once. About this clonotype itself: Its specificity is not known.

Treatment in this sample: roughly 10-day PBMC culture with coronavirus spike peptide pools or control peptides (ViraFEST assay). The TCR was taken from a human donor who received a COVID-19 vaccine. This material consisted of CD4+ T cells from blood, cultured in vitro, taken after SARS-CoV-2 vaccination.

For the CDR3, the DNA is TGTGCCACTTCCTTTCGAGGCAGGAACACTGAAGCTTTCTTT. Translation gives CATSFRGRNTEAFF. The chain is built from TRBV2 and TRBJ1-1; no reliable D call. V lost 10 bases to trimming and J lost 1 base, with 16 bases between them. The CDR3 loop spans 14 amino acids. CDR1 SNHLY and CDR2 FYNNEI come from the germline V gene.